This T cell receptor (beta chain) is drawn from a study of T cell repertoires in cytomegalovirus infection. In the study overall: Signatures in public TCR beta sequences pointed to both CMV infection and matching HLA type.

This clonotype was found many times. What it recognizes is unknown. A clone one base away is much larger, so this may be a read error. Per germline, CDR1 MNHEY and CDR2 SMNVEV (reference sequence). Trimming left V 4 bases short and J 1 base short, with 4 bases between. The CDR3 spans 13 residues. TCRdb re-analysed the reads in MiXCR, keeping a single row per CDR3 protein. The sample records approximately 250,000 distinct CDR3 sequences, 6.5% being singletons. The study's findings and limits: Adding up the frequency of public TCR beta families identified people who carried CMV plus the relevant HLA. The response measured ex vivo was dominated by TCR beta clonotypes (HLA-C-restricted and CMV-specific).

Sequenced material: PBMCs. The receptor's source is a human donor in good health (CMV status not recorded). Some clones in this sample may be carry-over from other donors' samples. The rearrangement links TRBV27 to TRBJ2-2; no definite D call. Here the CDR3 reads CASSWGNTGELFF. The CDR3 bases are TGTGCCAGCAGTTGGGGGAACACCGGGGAGCTGTTTTTT.